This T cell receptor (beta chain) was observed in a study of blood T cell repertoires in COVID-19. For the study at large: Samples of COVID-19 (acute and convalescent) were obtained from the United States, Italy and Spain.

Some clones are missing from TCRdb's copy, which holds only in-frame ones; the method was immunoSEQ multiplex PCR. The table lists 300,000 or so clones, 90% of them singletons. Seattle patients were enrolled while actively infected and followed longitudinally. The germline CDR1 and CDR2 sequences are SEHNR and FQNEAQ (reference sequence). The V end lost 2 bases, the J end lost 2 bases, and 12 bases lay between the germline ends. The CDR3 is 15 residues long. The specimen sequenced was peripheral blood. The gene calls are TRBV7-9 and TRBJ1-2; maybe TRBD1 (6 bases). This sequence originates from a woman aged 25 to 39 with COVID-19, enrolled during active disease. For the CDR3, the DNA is TGTGCCAGCAGCTTAAAGGGGGAAGTGAACTATGGCTACACCTTC. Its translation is CASSLKGEVNYGYTF.